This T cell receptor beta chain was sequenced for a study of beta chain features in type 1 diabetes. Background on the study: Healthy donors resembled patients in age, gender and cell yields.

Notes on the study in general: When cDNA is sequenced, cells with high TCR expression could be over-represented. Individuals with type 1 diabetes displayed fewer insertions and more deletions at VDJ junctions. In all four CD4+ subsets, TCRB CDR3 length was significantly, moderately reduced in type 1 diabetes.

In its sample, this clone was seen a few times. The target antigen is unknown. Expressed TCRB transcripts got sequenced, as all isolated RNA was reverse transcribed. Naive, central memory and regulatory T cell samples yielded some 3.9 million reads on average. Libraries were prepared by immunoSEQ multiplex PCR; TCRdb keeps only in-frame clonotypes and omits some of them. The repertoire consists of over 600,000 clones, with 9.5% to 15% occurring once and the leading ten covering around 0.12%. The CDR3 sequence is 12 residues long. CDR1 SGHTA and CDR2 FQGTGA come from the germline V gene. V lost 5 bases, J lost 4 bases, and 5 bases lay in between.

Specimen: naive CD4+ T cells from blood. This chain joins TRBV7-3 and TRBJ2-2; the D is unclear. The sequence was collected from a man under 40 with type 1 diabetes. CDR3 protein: CASSPSTGELFF. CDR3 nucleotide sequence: TGTGCCAGCAGCCCCAGCACCGGGGAGCTGTTTTTT. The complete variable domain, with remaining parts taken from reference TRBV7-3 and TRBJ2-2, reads GAGVSQTPSNKVTEKGKYVELRCDPISGHTALYWYRQSLGQGPEFLIYFQGTGAADDSGLPNDRFFAVRPEGSVSTLKIQRTERGDSAVYLCASSPSTGELFFGEGSRLTVL.